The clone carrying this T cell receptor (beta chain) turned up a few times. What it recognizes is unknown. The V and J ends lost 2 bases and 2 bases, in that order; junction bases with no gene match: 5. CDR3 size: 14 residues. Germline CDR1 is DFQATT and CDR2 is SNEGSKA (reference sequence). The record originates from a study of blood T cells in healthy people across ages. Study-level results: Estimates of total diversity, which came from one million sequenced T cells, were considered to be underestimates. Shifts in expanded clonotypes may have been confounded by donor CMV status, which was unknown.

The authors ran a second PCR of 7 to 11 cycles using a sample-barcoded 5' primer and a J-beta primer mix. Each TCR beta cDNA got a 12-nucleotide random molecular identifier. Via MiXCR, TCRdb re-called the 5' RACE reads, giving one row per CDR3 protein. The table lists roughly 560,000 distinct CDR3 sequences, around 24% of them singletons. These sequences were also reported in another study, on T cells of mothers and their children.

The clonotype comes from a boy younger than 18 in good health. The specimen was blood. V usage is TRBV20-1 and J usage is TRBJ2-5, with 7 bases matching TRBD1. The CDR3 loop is CSARTGTVQETQYF. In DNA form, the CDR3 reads TGCAGTGCTAGAACCGGGACAGTGCAAGAGACCCAGTACTTC.